The next 24 T cell receptor beta chains were all read from a single sample in a study of shared T cell receptors in the human thymus. The table came from immunoSEQ multiplex PCR; TCRdb's copy has only in-frame clones and leaves some out. The table records roughly 710,000 clones, 80% to 90% of them present only once. These sequences were also reported in another study, on human thymus T cells.

The sample taken for sequencing was thymocytes. The source of these receptors is a girl less than two years old with a congenital heart defect.

The V and J genes are TRBV19 and TRBJ1-1; D gene ambiguous. V gave up 7 bases and J gave up 0 bases, with 24 bases separating them. Germline CDR1 is LNHDA and CDR2 is SQIVND (reference sequence). This CDR3 is 18 amino acids long. The CDR3 nucleotides read TGTGCCAGTATTGAGAATCTGAGGGAGGTAACTATGAACACTGAAGCTTTCTTT. This codes for CASIENLREVTMNTEAFF.

The chain couples TRBV5-4 to TRBJ2-5; D is perhaps TRBD2 (5 bases). This CDR3 contains 12 residues. In germline, CDR1 is SGHNT, CDR2 YYREEE (reference sequence). Trimming cost V 1 base and J 5 bases, with 6 bases left between them. The CDR3 reads CASSLPGETQYF. The DNA of the CDR3 is TGTGCCAGCAGCTTGCCGGGGGAGACCCAGTACTTC.

This chain connects TRBV9 to TRBJ1-4, with 9 nucleotides matching TRBD1. CDR1 and CDR2 (germline): SGDLS, YYNGEE. This CDR3 region has 18 residues. The V and J ends lost 4 bases and 4 bases, in that order; junction bases with no gene match: 14. CDR3 DNA sequence: TGTGCCAGCAGCAAAGGGACAGGGACGGGTGGAGTTAATGAAAAACTGTTTTTT. It translates to CASSKGTGTGGVNEKLFF.

This chain joins TRBV27 and TRBJ1-5; TRBD1 might be the D (6 bases). The V gene's germline CDR1 is MNHEY and CDR2 SMNVEV (reference sequence). V was cut by 6 bases and J by 9 bases, with 21 bases left in between. This CDR3 is built from 15 residues. The CDR3 DNA is TGTGCCAGCAGCCACCTGGGGGCAGGAGAGAGGCCCCAGCATTTT. Translation gives CASSHLGAGERPQHF.

V and J are TRBV4-1 and TRBJ1-1, with a weak D call TRBD1 (6 bases). Trimming left V 4 bases short and J 3 bases short, with 15 bases between. The CDR3 is 15 amino acids. Germline lookup yields CDR1 MGHRA and CDR2 YSYEKL. CDR3 nucleotides: TGCGCCAGCAGCCGGAACAGGGCGGTGTACACTGAAGCTTTCTTT. This translates into CASSRNRAVYTEAFF.

This clone was picked up a small number of times. The chain recombines TRBV7-8 with TRBJ1-1, with 8 nucleotides matching TRBD1. V dropped 5 bases and J dropped 7; count of bases not matched to a gene: 12. The germline V gene has CDR1 SGHVS and CDR2 FQNEAQ. This CDR3 has 15 amino acids. CDR3: CASSPPPGGINEAFF. The CDR3 DNA sequence: TGTGCCAGCAGCCCCCCCCCAGGGGGCATAAATGAAGCTTTCTTT.

V is TRBV5-5 and J is TRBJ2-1; TRBD2 matches at 14 bases. Per the germline V gene, CDR1 is SGHKS and CDR2 is YYEKEE (reference sequence). The junction had 7 bases not matched to a gene; V was cut back by 2 bases and J by 0 bases. The CDR3 contains 19 residues. The CDR3 bases are TGTGCCAGCAGCTTCCCGGGACTAGCGGGGGTTCACTCCTACAATGAGCAGTTCTTC. Amino acid sequence: CASSFPGLAGVHSYNEQFF.

The rearrangement uses TRBV13 and TRBJ1-2, with a possible D match to TRBD1 (5 bases). V lost 5 bases to trimming and J lost 3 bases, with 16 bases between them. CDR1 is PRHDT, CDR2 FYEKMQ, per germline (reference sequence). This CDR3 is built from 15 residues. CDR3 bases: TGTGCCAGCAGCCCAGGGTGGGCATCGGACTATGGCTACACCTTC. It is translated as CASSPGWASDYGYTF.

The DNA of the CDR3 is TGTGCCAGCAGTTCCTCGGGGGGGAGGGGGCCGGCTTTCTTT. This sequence encodes CASSSSGGRGPAFF. This chain uses TRBV27 with TRBJ1-1; TRBD1 matches 7 bases. The CDR3 has 14 residues. After removal of 4 bases from V and 11 bases from J, the junction contained 13 bases not matched to a gene. Germline V CDR1 and CDR2: MNHEY, SMNVEV (reference sequence).

The V gene is TRBV2, the J gene TRBJ1-2; the match to TRBD1 covers 8 bases. The ends lost 7 bases at V and 4 bases at J; junction bases unmatched: 2. The CDR3 is made up of 12 amino acids. Germline values: CDR1 SNHLY, CDR2 FYNNEI. The CDR3 sequence is CASIQGVYGYTF. As DNA, the CDR3 is TGTGCCAGCATACAGGGGGTCTATGGCTACACCTTC.

This clone was observed a single time. The gene calls are TRBV27 and TRBJ1-6, with D perhaps matching TRBD1 (5 bases). The germline gives CDR1 MNHEY, CDR2 SMNVEV (reference sequence). The CDR3 covers 17 residues. Trimming took 4 bases from V and 10 from J, leaving 23 bases between them. As DNA, the CDR3 is TGTGCCAGCAGTTCCCGGGGGGGGATTATTAATTGGTCACCCCTCCACTTT. As protein: CASSSRGGIINWSPLHF.

V usage is TRBV7-2 and J usage is TRBJ2-2, with 8 bases lining up with TRBD1. CDR1 and CDR2 (germline): SGHTA, FQGNSA. The V segment lost 1 base and the J segment 5 bases; nucleotides outside the gene matches: 12. The CDR3 contains 18 residues. DNA of the CDR3: TGTGCCAGCAGCTTAGTACTGTGGCAGGGGGCGAGGACCGGGGAGCTGTTTTTT. Translation gives CASSLVLWQGARTGELFF.

The chain's CDR3 is CASSYRGKETQYF. The CDR3 region has the DNA TGTGCCAGCAGTTACAGGGGGAAGGAGACCCAGTACTTC. The chain recombines TRBV6-5 with TRBJ2-5; possible D gene TRBD1, 6 bases. The CDR3 has 13 amino acids. Germline CDR1 and CDR2: MNHEY and SVGAGI. V lost 2 bases, J lost 5 bases, and 9 bases lay in between.

This clone occurred a few times. The chain uses TRBV9 and TRBJ2-7; 9 nucleotides match TRBD1. The germline V gene encodes CDR1 SGDLS and CDR2 YYNGEE. The CDR3 spans 15 residues. Losses at the gene ends were 0 bases for V and 3 bases for J; bases not matched to a gene: 4. The CDR3 is CASSVAGTGIYEQYF. CDR3 in DNA: TGTGCCAGCAGCGTAGCCGGGACAGGGATCTACGAGCAGTACTTC.

The chain couples TRBV27 to TRBJ2-3, with 10 nucleotides matching TRBD2. Trimming took 2 bases from V and 5 from J; bases not matched to a gene: 13. The CDR3 extends over 18 amino acids. Germline V gene lookup returns CDR1 MNHEY and CDR2 SMNVEV (reference sequence). CDR3: CASSLLYQAGGLEDTQYF. The CDR3 DNA reads TGTGCCAGCAGTTTACTCTATCAAGCGGGGGGGCTGGAAGATACGCAGTATTTT.

The chain couples TRBV5-6 to TRBJ1-2; the match to TRBD1 covers 9 bases. The CDR3 sequence is 13 residues long. V lost 0 bases and J lost 9; bases outside the gene matches: 3. CDR1 is SGHDT and CDR2 is YYEEEE in the germline V gene. CDR3 residues: CASSLDRGPSYTF. The CDR3 bases are TGTGCCAGCAGCTTGGACAGGGGGCCGAGCTACACCTTC.

This clone was observed a single time. V is TRBV30 and J is TRBJ1-4; 11 nucleotides agree with TRBD1. From germline, CDR1 is GTSNPN and CDR2 SVGIG (reference sequence). The CDR3 is 19 residues long. J gave up 6 bases and V 3 bases, and 18 bases lay outside the gene matches. CDR3 sequence: CAWSRQRTGGFPHYEKLFF. The DNA of the CDR3 is TGTGCCTGGAGCCGACAGCGGACAGGGGGCTTTCCACACTATGAAAAACTGTTTTTT.

V is TRBV7-8 and J is TRBJ2-7; weak D call: TRBD1 (6 bases). The CDR3 covers 18 residues. The germline gives CDR1 SGHVS, CDR2 FQNEAQ. Trimming left V 2 bases short and J 4 bases short, with 24 bases between. CDR3 residues: CASSLLYGRQGSRYEQYF. The CDR3 DNA is TGTGCCAGCAGCTTACTATACGGTCGGCAGGGGAGTCGGTACGAGCAGTACTTC.

This clone was seen only once. V usage is TRBV10-3 and J usage is TRBJ1-1, with D hard to call. The length of the CDR3 is 15 residues. Germline lookup yields CDR1 ENHRY and CDR2 SYGVKD. V shed 3 bases and J shed 1 base, with 12 bases lying between them. The CDR3 sequence: CAISDAGERNTEAFF. The CDR3 DNA sequence: TGTGCCATCAGTGACGCGGGCGAGAGGAACACTGAAGCTTTCTTT.

J is TRBJ2-1 and V is TRBV27, with 7 bases fitting TRBD2. The germline V gene encodes CDR1 MNHEY and CDR2 SMNVEV (reference sequence). This CDR3 contains 16 residues. After removal of 8 bases from V and 7 bases from J, the junction contained 17 bases not matched to a gene. CDR3 in DNA: TGTGCCAGCCGAGCCTTGGGGGGGTATACATTGAATGAGCAGTTCTTC. Its protein product is CASRALGGYTLNEQFF.

The rearrangement links TRBV5-6 to TRBJ1-1; 9 positions match TRBD1. Germline values: CDR1 SGHDT, CDR2 YYEEEE. This CDR3 comprises 14 residues. V lost 6 bases to trimming and J lost 4 bases; unmatched junction nucleotides: 7. Here the CDR3 reads CASTDATGGTEAFF. CDR3 bases: TGTGCCAGCACCGACGCGACAGGGGGCACTGAAGCTTTCTTT.

This clone has just one count. The genes are TRBV7-2 and TRBJ1-2; maybe TRBD1 (6 bases). V gave up 5 bases and J gave up 7 bases, with 8 bases separating them. The CDR3 extends over 11 amino acids. CDR1 and CDR2 (germline): SGHTA, FQGNSA. The CDR3 DNA is TGTGCCAGCAGCCACAGGGTTGGCTACACCTTC. Protein product: CASSHRVGYTF.

The CDR3 sequence: CASSPKDRIINYEQYF. The CDR3 region has the DNA TGTGCCAGCAGCCCCAAGGACAGGATTATAAACTACGAGCAGTACTTC. The chain recombines TRBV7-7 with TRBJ2-7, with 7 positions matching TRBD1. The germline gives CDR1 SSHAT, CDR2 FNYEAQ (reference sequence). This CDR3 is 16 amino acids long. V gave up 5 bases and J gave up 3 bases; unmatched junction bases: 13.

The gene calls are TRBV7-3 and TRBJ2-5; 11 bases agree with TRBD1. CDR3 length equals 16 residues. Trimming removed 1 base from V and 5 bases from J; junction bases left unmatched: 6. Germline loops: CDR1 SGHTA, CDR2 FQGTGA. The CDR3 region is CASSLNRTGGKETQYF. The CDR3 DNA sequence: TGTGCCAGCAGCTTAAACAGGACAGGGGGCAAGGAGACCCAGTACTTC.